Listed here is a single TCR beta chain. Germline CDR1 and CDR2: SNHLY and FYNNEI. Trimming removed 7 bases at V and 2 bases at J, with 22 bases between. The CDR3 has 17 residues. The data are from a study of blood T cell repertoires in COVID-19. Original processing notes: Amplification of reference gene primers provided the estimated nucleated cell counts. Libraries were prepared by immunoSEQ multiplex PCR; TCRdb keeps only in-frame clonotypes and omits some of them. V and J calls and clone size come straight from that table; D and trimming were deduced from the DNA. The sample has a few hundred thousand clones; approximately 90% are singletons.

The sequencing input was peripheral blood. The TCR was taken from a man aged 25 to 45 with acute or convalescent COVID-19. The chain is built from TRBV2 and TRBJ2-3; perhaps TRBD1 as D (6 bases). The CDR3 loop reads CASKQKVGALLTDTQYF. The DNA of the CDR3 is TGTGCCAGCAAACAAAAGGTGGGGGCTCTCCTCACAGATACGCAGTATTTT.